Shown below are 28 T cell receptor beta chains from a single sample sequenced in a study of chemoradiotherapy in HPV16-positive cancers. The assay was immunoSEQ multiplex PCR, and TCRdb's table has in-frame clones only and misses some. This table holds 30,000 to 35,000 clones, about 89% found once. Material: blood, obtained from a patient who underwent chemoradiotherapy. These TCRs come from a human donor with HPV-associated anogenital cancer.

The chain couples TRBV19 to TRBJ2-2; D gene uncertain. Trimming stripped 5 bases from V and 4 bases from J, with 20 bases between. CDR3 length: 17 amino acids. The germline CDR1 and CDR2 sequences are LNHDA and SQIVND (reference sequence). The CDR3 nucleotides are TGTGCCAGTAGTCACAGATTCGACCCATACGGCACCGGGGAGCTGTTTTTT. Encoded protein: CASSHRFDPYGTGELFF.

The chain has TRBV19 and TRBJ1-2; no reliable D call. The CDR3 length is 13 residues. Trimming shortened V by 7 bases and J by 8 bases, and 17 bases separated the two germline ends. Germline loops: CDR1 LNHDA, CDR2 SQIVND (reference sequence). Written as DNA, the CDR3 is TGTGCCAGTACCCCCGAATTGTTTGGGGGCTACACCTTC. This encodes CASTPELFGGYTF.

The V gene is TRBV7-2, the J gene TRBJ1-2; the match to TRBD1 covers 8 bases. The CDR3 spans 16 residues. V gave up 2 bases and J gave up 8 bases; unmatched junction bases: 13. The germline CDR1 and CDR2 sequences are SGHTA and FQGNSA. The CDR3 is CASSLRDRITSGGYTF. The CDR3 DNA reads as TGTGCCAGCAGCTTAAGGGACAGGATTACGTCGGGGGGCTACACCTTC.

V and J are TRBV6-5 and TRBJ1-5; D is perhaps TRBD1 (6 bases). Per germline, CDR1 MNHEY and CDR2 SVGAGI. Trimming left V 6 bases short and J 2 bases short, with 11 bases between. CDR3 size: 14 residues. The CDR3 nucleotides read TGTGCCAGCAGAAGGGGGGATGGCAATCAGCCCCAGCATTTT. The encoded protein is CASRRGDGNQPQHF.

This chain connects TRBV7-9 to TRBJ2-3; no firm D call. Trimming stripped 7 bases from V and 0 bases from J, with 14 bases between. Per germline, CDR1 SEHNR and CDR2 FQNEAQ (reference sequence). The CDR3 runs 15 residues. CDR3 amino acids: CASTPGRPSTDTQYF. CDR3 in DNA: TGTGCCAGCACCCCCGGCCGTCCTAGCACAGATACGCAGTATTTT.

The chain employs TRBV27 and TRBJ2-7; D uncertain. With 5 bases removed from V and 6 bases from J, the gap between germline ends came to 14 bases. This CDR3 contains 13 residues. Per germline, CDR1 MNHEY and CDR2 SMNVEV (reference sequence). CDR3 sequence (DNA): TGTGCCAGCAGTCCAAGCACACTTCTCGAGCAGTACTTC. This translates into CASSPSTLLEQYF.

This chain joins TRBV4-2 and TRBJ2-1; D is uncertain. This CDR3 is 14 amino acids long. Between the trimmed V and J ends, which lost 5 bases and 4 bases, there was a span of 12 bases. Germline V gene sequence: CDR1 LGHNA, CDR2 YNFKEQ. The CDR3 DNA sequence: TGTGCCAGCAGCACCGAAGATGAGTACAATGAGCAGTTCTTC. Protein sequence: CASSTEDEYNEQFF.

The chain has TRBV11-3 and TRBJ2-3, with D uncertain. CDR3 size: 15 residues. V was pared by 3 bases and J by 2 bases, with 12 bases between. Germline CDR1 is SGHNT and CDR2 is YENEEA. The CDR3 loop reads CASSLGRSNTDTQYF. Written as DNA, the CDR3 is TGTGCCAGCAGCTTGGGTCGGAGCAACACAGATACGCAGTATTTT. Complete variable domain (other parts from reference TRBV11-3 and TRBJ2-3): EAGVVQSPRYKIIEKKQPVAFWCNPISGHNTLYWYLQNLGQGPELLIRYENEEAVDDSQLPKDRFSAERLKGVDSTLKIQPAELGDSAVYLCASSLGRSNTDTQYFGPGTRLTVL.

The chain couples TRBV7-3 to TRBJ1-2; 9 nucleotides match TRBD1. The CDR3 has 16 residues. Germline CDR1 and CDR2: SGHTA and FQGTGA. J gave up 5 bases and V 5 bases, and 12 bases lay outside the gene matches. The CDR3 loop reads CASSPSKGQGLYGYTF. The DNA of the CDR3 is TGTGCCAGCAGCCCCAGTAAGGGACAGGGACTGTATGGCTACACCTTC.

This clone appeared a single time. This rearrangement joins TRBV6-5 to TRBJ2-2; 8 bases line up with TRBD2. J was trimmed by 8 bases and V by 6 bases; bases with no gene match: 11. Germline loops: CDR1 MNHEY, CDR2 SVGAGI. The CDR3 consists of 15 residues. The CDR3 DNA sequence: TGTGCCAGCAGGGAGACGGGAGGGCTTCAAGGGGAGCTGTTTTTT. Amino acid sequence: CASRETGGLQGELFF.

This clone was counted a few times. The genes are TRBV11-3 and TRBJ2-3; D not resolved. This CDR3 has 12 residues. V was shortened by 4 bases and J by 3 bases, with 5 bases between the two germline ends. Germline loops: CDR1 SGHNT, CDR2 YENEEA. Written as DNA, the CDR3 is TGTGCCAGCAGCTCAGGTACAGATACGCAGTATTTT. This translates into CASSSGTDTQYF.

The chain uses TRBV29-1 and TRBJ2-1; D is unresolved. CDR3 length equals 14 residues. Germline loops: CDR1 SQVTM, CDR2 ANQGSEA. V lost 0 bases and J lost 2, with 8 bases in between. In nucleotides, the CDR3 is TGCAGCGTTGAAGATCTAGTCCCCTACAATGAGCAGTTCTTC. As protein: CSVEDLVPYNEQFF.

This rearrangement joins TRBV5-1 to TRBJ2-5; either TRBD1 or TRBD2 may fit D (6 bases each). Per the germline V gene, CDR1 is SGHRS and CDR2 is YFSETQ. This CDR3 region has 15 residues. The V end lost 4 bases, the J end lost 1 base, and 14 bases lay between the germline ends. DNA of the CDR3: TGCGCCAGCAGCCCGCCCACGGGGGCCCAAGAGACCCAGTACTTC. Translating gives CASSPPTGAQETQYF.

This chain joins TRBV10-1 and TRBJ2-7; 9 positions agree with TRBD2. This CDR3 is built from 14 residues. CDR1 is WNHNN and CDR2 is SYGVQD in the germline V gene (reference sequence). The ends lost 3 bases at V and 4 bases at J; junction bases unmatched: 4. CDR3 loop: CASSENSGGYEQYF. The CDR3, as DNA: TGCGCCAGCAGTGAAAATAGCGGGGGTTACGAGCAGTACTTC.

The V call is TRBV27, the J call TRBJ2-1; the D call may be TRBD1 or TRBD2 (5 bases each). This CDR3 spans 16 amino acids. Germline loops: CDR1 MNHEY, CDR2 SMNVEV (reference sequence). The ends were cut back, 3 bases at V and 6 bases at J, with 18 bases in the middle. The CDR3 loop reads CASSFLPSGTGNEQFF. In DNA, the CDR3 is TGTGCCAGCAGTTTCCTCCCATCCGGGACGGGCAATGAGCAGTTCTTC.

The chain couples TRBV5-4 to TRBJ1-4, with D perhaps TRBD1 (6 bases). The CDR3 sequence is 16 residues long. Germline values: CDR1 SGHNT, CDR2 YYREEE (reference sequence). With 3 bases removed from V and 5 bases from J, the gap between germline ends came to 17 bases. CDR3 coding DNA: TGTGCCAGCAGCTCGGCGCAAGGGGGGAGGAATGAAAAACTGTTTTTT. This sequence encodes CASSSAQGGRNEKLFF.

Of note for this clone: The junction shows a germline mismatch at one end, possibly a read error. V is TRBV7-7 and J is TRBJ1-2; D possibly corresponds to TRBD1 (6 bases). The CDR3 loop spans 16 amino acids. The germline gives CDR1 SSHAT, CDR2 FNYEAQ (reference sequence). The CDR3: CASSLTQGGSSYGYTF. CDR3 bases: TGTGCTAGCAGCTTAACACAGGGAGGTTCGTCCTATGGCTACACCTTC. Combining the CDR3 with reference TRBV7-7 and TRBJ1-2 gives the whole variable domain GAGVSQSPRYKVTKRGQDVTLRCDPISSHATLYWYQQALGQGPEFLTYFNYEAQPDKSGLPSDRFSAERPEGSISTLTIQRTEQRDSAMYRCASSLTQGGSSYGYTFGSGTRLTVV.

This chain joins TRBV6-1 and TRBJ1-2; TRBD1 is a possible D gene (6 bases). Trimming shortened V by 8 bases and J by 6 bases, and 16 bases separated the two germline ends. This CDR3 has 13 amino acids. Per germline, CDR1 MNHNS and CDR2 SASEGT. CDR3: CASVAWAGDGYTF. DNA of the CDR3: TGTGCCAGCGTAGCTTGGGCAGGGGATGGCTACACCTTC.

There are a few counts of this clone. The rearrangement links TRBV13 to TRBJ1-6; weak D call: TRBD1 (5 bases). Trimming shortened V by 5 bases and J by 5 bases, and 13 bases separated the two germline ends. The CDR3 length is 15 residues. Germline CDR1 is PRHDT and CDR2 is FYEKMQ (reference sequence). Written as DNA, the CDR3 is TGTGCCAGCAGCCCCCTGGGGGGTGATAATTCACCCCTCCACTTT. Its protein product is CASSPLGGDNSPLHF.

The CDR3 DNA is TGTGCCAGCAGCAAAGCCGGGATTTGGATCTCAAACACTGAAGCTTTCTTT. It yields the protein CASSKAGIWISNTEAFF. V is TRBV21-1 and J is TRBJ1-1. TRBV21-1 counts as a pseudogene. The CDR3 is 17 amino acids.

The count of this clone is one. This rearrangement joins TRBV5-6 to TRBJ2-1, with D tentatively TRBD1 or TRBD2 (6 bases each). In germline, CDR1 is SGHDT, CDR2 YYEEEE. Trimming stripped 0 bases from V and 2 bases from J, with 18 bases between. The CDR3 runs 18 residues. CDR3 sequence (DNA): TGTGCCAGCAGCTTGGTTGCGTGGGGGGCAGACCCCTACAATGAGCAGTTCTTC. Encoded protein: CASSLVAWGADPYNEQFF.

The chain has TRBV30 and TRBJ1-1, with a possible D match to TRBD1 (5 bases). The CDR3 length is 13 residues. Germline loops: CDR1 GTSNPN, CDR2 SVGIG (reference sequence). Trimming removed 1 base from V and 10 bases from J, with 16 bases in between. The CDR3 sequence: CAWSAKRPQGAFF. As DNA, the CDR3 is TGTGCCTGGAGTGCGAAAAGGCCCCAGGGAGCTTTCTTT.

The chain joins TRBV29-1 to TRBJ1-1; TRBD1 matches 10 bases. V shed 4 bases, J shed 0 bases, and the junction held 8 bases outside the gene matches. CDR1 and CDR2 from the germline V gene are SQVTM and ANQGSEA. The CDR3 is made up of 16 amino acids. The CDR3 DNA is TGCAGCGTTGTTGGGGACAGGGGAGGCCTGAACACTGAAGCTTTCTTT. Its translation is CSVVGDRGGLNTEAFF.

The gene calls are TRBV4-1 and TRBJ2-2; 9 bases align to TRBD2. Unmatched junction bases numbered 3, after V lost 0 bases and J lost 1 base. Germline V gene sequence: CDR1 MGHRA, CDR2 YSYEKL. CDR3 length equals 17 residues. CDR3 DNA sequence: TGCGCCAGCAGCCAAGAAGGTAGCGGGAGGAACACCGGGGAGCTGTTTTTT. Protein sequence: CASSQEGSGRNTGELFF.

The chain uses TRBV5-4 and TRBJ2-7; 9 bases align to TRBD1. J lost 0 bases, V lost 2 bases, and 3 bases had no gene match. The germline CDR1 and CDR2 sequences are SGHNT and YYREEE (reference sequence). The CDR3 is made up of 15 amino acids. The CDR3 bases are TGTGCCAGCAGCTTTGGACAGGGGAGCTCCTACGAGCAGTACTTC. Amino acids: CASSFGQGSSYEQYF.

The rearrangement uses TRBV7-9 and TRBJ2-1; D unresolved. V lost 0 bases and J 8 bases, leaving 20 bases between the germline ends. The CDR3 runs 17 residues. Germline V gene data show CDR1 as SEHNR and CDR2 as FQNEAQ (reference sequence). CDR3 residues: CASSLAVLRVGSYEQFF. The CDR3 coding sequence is TGTGCCAGCAGCTTAGCCGTGCTTCGGGTGGGTAGCTATGAGCAGTTCTTC.

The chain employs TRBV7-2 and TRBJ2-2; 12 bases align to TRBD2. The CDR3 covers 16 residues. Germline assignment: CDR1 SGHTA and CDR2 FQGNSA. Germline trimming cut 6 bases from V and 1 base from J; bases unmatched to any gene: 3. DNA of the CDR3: TGTGCCAGCAGACCTAGCGGGGGGGTGAACACCGGGGAGCTGTTTTTT. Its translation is CASRPSGGVNTGELFF.

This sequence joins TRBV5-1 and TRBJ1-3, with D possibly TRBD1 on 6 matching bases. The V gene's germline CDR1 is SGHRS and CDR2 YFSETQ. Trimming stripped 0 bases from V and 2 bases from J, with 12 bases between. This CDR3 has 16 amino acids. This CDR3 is CASSLEGGRPGNTIYF. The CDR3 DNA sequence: TGCGCCAGCAGCTTGGAAGGGGGGAGGCCTGGAAACACCATATATTTT.